One sample yielded the 8 T cell receptor beta chains listed below, sequenced in a study of shared clonotypes between healthy human individuals. The method was immunoSEQ multiplex PCR; TCRdb's version includes in-frame clones alone and lacks a portion of them. The sample gives 2,500,000 or so clones, more than 80% of which show up once; around 0.14% is in the top ten. The sequencing sample was made of naive CD4+ T cells sorted from blood. This sample's subset: CD45RA+ positively selected. Receptor source: a man between 18 and 35 years old in good health.

The chain recombines TRBV5-4 with TRBJ2-1, with D possibly matching TRBD1 (6 bases). In germline, CDR1 is SGHNT, CDR2 YYREEE (reference sequence). The CDR3 totals 13 residues. V lost 7 bases and J lost 6, with 14 bases in between. CDR3 bases: TGTGCCAGCGCCCCGGACAGCGTCAATGAGCAGTTCTTC. This translates into CASAPDSVNEQFF.

The rearrangement joins TRBV29-1 to TRBJ1-2; 9 positions match TRBD1. The ends lost 6 bases at V and 7 bases at J; junction bases unmatched: 6. Germline V gene data show CDR1 as SQVTM and CDR2 as ANQGSEA. This CDR3 spans 12 amino acids. CDR3 residues: CSVGGQGGGYTF. CDR3 nucleotide sequence: TGCAGCGTGGGGGGACAGGGAGGTGGCTACACCTTC.

The chain combines TRBV18 with TRBJ2-7; no definite D call. The CDR3 length is 13 residues. V lost 2 bases to trimming and J lost 2 bases, with 7 bases between them. Looked up from germline, CDR1 is KGHSH and CDR2 is LQKENI. The CDR3 coding sequence is TGTGCCAGCTCACCATTCAGCACCTACGAGCAGTACTTC. As protein: CASSPFSTYEQYF.

As concerns this clone: Distinct nucleotide sequences in the sample also encode this CDR3. V gene TRBV6-1 combines with J gene TRBJ1-5; the match to TRBD1 covers 10 bases. This CDR3 has 15 residues. CDR1 and CDR2 (germline): MNHNS, SASEGT. V lost 5 bases and J lost 1; bases outside the gene matches: 2. As DNA, the CDR3 is TGTGCCAGCAGTCGACAGGGGGCGAGCAATCAGCCCCAGCATTTT. This translates into CASSRQGASNQPQHF.

This rearrangement joins TRBV19 to TRBJ1-2; 9 bases map to TRBD1. V trimming: 4 bases; J trimming: 8 bases; junction bases outside the gene matches: 11. The CDR3 is 15 amino acids. CDR1 and CDR2 (germline): LNHDA, SQIVND (reference sequence). The CDR3 here is CASSTSGQGYSGYTF. CDR3 DNA: TGTGCCAGTAGTACCTCCGGACAGGGGTATTCGGGCTACACCTTC.

This clone has a single count. The chain links TRBV2 to TRBJ1-3; the D is unclear. The germline V gene has CDR1 SNHLY and CDR2 FYNNEI. This CDR3 is 14 amino acids long. The ends were cut back, 6 bases at V and 0 bases at J, with 9 bases in the middle. The CDR3 coding sequence is TGTGCCAGCAGCGACACAAACTCTGGAAACACCATATATTTT. Translating it yields CASSDTNSGNTIYF.

V gene TRBV5-5 combines with J gene TRBJ1-4; D is possibly TRBD1 (5 bases). The CDR3 runs to 17 residues. Germline-derived CDR1 and CDR2 are SGHKS and YYEKEE (reference sequence). Trimming stripped 4 bases from V and 0 bases from J, with 16 bases between. The CDR3 reads CASSQISGRATNEKLFF. The CDR3 DNA sequence: TGTGCCAGCAGCCAAATATCGGGACGGGCAACTAATGAAAAACTGTTTTTT.

This clone was seen a single time. The chain couples TRBV6-5 to TRBJ2-5, with D perhaps TRBD1 (5 bases). The length of the CDR3 is 14 residues. Between the trimmed V and J ends, which lost 0 bases and 5 bases, there was a span of 10 bases. Germline V CDR1 and CDR2: MNHEY, SVGAGI. CDR3 region: CASSYSMGLETQYF. In nucleotides, the CDR3 is TGTGCCAGCAGTTACTCGATGGGGCTGGAGACCCAGTACTTC.